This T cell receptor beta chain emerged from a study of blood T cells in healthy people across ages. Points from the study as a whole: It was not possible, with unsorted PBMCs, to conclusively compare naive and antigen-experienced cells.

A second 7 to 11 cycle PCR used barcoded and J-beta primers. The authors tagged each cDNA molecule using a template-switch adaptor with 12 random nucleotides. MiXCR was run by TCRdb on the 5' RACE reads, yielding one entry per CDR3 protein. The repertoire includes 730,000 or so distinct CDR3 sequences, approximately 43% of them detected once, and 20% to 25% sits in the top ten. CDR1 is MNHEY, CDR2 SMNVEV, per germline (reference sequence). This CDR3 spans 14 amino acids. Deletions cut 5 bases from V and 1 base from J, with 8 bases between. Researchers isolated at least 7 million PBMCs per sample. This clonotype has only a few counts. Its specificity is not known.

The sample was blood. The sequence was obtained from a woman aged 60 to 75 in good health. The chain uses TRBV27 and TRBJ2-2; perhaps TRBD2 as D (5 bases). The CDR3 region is CASSPGLNTGELFF. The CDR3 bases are TGTGCCAGCAGTCCCGGACTGAACACCGGGGAGCTGTTTTTT.